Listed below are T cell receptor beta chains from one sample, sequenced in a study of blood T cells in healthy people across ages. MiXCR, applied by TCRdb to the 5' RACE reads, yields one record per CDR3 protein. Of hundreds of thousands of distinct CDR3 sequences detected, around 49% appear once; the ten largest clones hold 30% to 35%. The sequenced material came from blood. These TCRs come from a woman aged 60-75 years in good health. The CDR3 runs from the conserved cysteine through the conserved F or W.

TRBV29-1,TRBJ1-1,CSVGGQPNTEAFF
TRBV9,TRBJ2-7,CASSVGWTTYEQYF
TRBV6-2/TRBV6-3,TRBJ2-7,CASSPLSGRGGSYEQYF
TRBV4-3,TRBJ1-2,CASSHDSQGRYGYTF
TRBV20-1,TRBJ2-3,CSAGAPLTDTQYF
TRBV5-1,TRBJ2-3,CASSLGPTPDTQYF
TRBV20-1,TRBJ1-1,CSARDTSTRENTEAFF
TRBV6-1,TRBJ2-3,CASREWGATSTDTQYF
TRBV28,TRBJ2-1,CASSFRVWGQFF
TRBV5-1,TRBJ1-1,CASSSGRTGINTEAFF
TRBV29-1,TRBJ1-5,CSVEGDEQPQHF
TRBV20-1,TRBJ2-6,CSANPRTGTLNVLTF
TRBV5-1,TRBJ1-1,CASRKGTGSVSTEAFF
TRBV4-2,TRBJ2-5,CASSQGAGGGDEQYF
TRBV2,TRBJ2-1,CASFTGGRNNEQFF
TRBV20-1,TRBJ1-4,CSASQGAGPTATNEKLFF
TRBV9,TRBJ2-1,CASSVGGSGSLYEQFF
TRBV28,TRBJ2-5,CASSGDRETQYF
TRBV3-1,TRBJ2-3,CASSQMEESQYF
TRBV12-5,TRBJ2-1,CASGLGAASYNEQFF
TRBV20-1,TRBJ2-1,CSARDGARPDSYNEQFF
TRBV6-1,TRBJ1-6,CASSRQGFDSPLHF
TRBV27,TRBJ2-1,CASRPIDRYEQFF
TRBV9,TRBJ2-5,CASSVAGLWGQEMYF
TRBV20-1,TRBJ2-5,CSARDPSGIPQETQYF
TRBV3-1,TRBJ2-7,CASSRGQTSSYEQYF
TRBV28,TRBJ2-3,CASRGGSSTDTQYF
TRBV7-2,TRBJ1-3,CASSLGPSSGNTIYF
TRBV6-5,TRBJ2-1,CASSALGGYNEQFF
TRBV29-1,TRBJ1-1,CSVARATGGKNTEAFF
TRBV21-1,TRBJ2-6,CASSKTGPRANVLTF
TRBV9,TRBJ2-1,CASSVGLAGLYNEQFF
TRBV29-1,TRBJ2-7,CSVETSTYEQYF
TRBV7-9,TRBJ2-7,CASSRGTSGSSYEQYF
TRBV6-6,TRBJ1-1,CASSYDSLNTEAFF
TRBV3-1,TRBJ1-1,CASSHSMNTEAFF
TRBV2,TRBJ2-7,CASKTYGGMGEQYF
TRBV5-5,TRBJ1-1,CASSLRWGLATNTEAFF
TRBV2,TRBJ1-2,CASRGQGDYGYTF
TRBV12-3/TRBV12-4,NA,CASSRTGETQYF
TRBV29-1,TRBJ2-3,CSVVGQLLNTDTQYF
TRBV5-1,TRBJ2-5,CASSLMDTGHNEQYF
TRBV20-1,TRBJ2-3,CSASVASTDTQYF
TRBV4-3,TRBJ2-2,CASSQADHRVDGELFF
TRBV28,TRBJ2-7,CASTPTSEGKQYF
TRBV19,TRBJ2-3,CASSMRGGRHTDTQYF
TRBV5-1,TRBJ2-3,CASSLARLSTDTQYF
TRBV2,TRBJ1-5,CASSRGSGNQPQHF
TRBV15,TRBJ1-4,CATSRDRAGDNEKLFF
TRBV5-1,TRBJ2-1,CASSLAVGGSYNEQFF
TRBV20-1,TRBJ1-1,CSASGAAGAAFF
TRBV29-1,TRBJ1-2,CSVRGALGYTF
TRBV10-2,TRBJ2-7,CASRRTGAIYEQYF
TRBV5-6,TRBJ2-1,CASGDSGSSYNEQFF